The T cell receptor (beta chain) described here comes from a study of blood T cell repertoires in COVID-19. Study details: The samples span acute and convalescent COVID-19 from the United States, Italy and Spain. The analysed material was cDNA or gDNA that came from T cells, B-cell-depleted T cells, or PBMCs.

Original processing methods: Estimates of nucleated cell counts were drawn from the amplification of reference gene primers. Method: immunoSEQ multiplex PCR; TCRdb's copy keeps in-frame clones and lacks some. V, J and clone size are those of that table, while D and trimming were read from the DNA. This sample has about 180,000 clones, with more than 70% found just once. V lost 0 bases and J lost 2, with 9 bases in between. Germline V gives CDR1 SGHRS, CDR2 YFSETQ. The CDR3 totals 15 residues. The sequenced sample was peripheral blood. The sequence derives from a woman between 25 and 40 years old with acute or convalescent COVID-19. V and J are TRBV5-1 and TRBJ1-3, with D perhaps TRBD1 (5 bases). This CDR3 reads CASSLAGGAGNTIYF. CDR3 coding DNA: TGCGCCAGCAGCTTGGCCGGGGGGGCTGGAAACACCATATATTTT.